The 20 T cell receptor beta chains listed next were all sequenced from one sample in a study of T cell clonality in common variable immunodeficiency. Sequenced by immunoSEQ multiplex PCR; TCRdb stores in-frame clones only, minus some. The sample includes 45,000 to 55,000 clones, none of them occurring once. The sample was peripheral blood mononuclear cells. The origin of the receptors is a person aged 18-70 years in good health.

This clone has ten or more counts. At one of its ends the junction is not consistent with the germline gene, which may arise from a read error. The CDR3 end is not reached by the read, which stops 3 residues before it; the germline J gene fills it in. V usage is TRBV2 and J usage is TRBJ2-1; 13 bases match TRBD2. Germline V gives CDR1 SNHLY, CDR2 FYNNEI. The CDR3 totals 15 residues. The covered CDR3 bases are TGTGCCACGGGCAGGGGACTAGCGGGGTACACTGAG. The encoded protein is CATGRGLAGYTE. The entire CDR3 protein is CATGRGLAGYTEQFF.

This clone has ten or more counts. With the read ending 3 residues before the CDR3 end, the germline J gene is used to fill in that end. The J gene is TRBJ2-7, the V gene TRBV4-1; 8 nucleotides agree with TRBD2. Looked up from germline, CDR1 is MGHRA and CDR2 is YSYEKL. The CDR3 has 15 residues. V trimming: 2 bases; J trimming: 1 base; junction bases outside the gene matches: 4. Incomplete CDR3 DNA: TGCGCCAGCAGCCAACCAACTAGCGGATCCTACGAG. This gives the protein CASSQPTSGSYE. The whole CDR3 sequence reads CASSQPTSGSYEQYF.

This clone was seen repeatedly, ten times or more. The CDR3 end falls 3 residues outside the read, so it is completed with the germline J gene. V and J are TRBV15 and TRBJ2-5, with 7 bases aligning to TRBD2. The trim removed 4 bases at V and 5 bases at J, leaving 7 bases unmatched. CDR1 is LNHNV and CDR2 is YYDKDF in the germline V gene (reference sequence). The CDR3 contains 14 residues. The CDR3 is CATSKSGTSETQYF. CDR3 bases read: TGTGCCACCAGCAAGAGCGGGACTTCCGAGACC.

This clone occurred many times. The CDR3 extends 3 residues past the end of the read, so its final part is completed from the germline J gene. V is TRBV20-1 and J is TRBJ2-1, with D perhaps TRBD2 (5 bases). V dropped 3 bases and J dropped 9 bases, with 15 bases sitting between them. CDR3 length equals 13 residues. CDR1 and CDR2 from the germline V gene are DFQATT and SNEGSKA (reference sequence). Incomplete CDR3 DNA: TGCAGTGCTAGGTCCCCTCAAGGACTTGAG. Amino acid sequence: CSARSPQGLE. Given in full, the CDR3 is CSARSPQGLEQFF.

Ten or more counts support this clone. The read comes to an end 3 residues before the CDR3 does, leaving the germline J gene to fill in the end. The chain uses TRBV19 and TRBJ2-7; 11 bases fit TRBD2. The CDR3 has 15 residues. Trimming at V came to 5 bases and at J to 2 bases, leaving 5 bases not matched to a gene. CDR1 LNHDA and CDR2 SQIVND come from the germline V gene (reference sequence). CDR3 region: CASSGRLAGTYEQYF. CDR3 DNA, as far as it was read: TGTGCCAGTAGTGGTCGACTAGCGGGGACCTACGAG.

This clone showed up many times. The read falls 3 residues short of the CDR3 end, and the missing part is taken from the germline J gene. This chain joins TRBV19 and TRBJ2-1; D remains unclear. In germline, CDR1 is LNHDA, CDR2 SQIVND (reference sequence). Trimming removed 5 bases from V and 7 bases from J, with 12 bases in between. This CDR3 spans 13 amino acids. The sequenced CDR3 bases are TGTGCCAGTAGTGTATCCCCCACAAATGAG. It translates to CASSVSPTNE. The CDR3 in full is CASSVSPTNEQFF.

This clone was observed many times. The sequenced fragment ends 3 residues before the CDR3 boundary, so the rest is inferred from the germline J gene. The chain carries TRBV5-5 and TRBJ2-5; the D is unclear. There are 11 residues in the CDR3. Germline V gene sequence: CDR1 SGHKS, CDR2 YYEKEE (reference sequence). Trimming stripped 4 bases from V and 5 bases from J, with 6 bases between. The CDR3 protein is CASSARETQYF. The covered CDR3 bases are TGTGCCAGCAGCGCGCGGGAGACC. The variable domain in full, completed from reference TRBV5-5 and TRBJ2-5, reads DAGVTQSPTHLIKTRGQQVTLRCSPISGHKSVSWYQQVLGQGPQFIFQYYEKEERGRGNFPDRFSARQFPNYSSELNVNALLLGDSALYLCASSARETQYFGPGTRLLVL.

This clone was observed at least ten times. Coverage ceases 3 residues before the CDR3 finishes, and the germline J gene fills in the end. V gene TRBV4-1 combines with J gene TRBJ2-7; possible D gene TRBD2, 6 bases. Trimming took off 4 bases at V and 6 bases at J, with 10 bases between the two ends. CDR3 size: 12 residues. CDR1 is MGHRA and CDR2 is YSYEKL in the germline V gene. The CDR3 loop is CASSPRGSEQYF. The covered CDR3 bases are TGCGCCAGCAGCCCCCGGGGGTCCGAG.

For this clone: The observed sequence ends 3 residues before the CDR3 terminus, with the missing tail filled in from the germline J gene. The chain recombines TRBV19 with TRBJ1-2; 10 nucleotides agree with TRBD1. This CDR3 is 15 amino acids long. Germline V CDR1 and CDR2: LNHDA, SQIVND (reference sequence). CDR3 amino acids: CASSWTGGTYNDYTF. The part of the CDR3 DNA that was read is TGTGCCAGTAGCTGGACAGGGGGGACCTACAATGAC. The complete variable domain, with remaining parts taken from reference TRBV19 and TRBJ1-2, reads DGGITQSPKYLFRKEGQNVTLSCEQNLNHDAMYWYRQDPGQGLRLIYYSQIVNDFQKGDIAEGYSVSREKKESFPLTVTSAQKNPTAFYLCASSWTGGTYNDYTFGSGTRLTVV.

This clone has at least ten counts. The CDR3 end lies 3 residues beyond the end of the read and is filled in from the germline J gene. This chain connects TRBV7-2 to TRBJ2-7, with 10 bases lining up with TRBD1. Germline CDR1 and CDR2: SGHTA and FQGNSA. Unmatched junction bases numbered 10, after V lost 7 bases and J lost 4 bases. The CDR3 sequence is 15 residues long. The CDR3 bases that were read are TGTGCCAGCACCCCCCAAGGGGACAGGGGTTACGAG. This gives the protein CASTPQGDRGYE. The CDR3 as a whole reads CASTPQGDRGYEQYF.

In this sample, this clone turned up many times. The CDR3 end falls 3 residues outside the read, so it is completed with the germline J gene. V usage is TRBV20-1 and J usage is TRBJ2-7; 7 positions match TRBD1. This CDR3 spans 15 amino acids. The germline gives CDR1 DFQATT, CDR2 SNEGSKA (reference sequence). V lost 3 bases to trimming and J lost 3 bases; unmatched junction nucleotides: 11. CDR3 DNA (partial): TGCAGTGCTAGTAATAGGGGGCTCGGGTTCTACGAG. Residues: CSASNRGLGFYE. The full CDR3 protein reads CSASNRGLGFYEQYF.

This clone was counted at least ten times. The CDR3 DNA, read in part, is TGTGCCAGCAGCTTAAAAACCGGGACTAGCTACGAG. Protein: CASSLKTGTSYE. In full, the CDR3 reads CASSLKTGTSYEQYF. The rearrangement links TRBV7-2 to TRBJ2-7; 8 bases align to TRBD2. Sequencing ends 3 residues short of the CDR3 end; the germline J gene provides the rest. The CDR3 sequence is 15 residues long. The junction had 6 bases not matched to a gene; V was cut back by 2 bases and J by 3 bases. In germline, CDR1 is SGHTA, CDR2 FQGNSA.

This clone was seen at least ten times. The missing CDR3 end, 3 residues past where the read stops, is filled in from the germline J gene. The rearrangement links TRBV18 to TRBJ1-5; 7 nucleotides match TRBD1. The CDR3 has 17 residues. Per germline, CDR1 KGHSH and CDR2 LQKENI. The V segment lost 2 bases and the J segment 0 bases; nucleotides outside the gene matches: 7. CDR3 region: CASSPTQGLYSNQPQHF. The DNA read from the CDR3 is TGTGCCAGCTCACCAACACAGGGGCTTTATAGCAATCAGCCC.

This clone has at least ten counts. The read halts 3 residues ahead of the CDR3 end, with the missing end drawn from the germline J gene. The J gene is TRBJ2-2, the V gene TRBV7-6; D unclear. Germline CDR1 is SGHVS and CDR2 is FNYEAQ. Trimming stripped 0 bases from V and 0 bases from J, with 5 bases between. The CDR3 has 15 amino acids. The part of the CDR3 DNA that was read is TGTGCCAGCAGCTTAGCCGGTCCGAACACCGGGGAG. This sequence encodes CASSLAGPNTGE. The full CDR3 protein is CASSLAGPNTGELFF.

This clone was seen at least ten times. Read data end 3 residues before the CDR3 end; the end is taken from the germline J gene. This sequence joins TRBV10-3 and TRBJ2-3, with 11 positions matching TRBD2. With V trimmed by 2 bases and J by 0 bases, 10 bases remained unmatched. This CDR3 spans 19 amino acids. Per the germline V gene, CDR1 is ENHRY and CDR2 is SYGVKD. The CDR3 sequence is CAISEGRRPSGRSTDTQYF. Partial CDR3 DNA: TGTGCCATCAGTGAGGGGCGACGACCTAGCGGGAGGAGCACAGATACG.

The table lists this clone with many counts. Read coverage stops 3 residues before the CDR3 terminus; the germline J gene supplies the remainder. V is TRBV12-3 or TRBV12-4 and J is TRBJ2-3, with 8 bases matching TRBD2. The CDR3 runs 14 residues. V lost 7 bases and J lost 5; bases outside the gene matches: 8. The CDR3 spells CASKTILAGDTQYF. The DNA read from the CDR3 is TGTGCCAGCAAGACTATCCTAGCGGGAGATACG.

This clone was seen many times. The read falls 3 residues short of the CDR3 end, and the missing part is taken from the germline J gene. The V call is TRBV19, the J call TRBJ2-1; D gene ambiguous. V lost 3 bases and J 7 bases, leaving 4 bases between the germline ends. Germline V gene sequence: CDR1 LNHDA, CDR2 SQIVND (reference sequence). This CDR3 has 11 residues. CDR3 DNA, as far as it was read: TGTGCCAGTAGTATCGGGAATGAG. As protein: CASSIGNE. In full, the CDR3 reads CASSIGNEQFF.

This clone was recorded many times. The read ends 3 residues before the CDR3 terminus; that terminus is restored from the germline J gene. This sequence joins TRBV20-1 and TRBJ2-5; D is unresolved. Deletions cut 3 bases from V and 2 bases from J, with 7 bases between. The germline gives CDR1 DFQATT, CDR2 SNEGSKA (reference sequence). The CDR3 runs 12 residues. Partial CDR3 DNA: TGCAGTGCTAGTTTTGCGCAAGAGACC. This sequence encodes CSASFAQET. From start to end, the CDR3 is CSASFAQETQYF.

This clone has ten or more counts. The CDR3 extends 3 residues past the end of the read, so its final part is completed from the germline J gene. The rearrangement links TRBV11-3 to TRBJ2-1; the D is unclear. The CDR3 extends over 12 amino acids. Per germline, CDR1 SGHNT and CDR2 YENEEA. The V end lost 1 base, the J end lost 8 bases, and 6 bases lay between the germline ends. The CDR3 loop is CASSLVADEQFF. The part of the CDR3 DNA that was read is TGTGCCAGCAGCTTAGTCGCGGATGAG.

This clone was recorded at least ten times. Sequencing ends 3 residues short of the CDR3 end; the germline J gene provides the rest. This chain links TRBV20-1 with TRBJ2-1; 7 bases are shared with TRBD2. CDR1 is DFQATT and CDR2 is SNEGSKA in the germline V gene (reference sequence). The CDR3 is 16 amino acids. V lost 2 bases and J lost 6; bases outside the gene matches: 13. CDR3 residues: CSARLFWLAESNEQFF. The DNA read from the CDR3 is TGCAGTGCTAGATTGTTTTGGCTAGCGGAGAGCAATGAG.